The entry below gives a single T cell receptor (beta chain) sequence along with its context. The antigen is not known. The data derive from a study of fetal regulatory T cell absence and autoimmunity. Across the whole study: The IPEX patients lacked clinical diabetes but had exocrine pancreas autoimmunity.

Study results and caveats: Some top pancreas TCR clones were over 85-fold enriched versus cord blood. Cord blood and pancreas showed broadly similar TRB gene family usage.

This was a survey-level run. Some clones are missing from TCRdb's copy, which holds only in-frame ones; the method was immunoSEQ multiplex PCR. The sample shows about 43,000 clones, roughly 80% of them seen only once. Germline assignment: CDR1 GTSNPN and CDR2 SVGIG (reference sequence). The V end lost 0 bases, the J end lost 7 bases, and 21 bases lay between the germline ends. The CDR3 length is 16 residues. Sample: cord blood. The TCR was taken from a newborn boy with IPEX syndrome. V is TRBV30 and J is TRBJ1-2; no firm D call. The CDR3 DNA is TGTGCCTGGAGTGTACGAGGTCTGGCAGCCTTGGCTGGCTACACCTTC. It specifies CAWSVRGLAALAGYTF. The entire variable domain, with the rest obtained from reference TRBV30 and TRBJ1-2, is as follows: SQTIHQWPATLVQPVGSPLSLECTVEGTSNPNLYWYRQAAGRGLQLLFYSVGIGQISSEVPQNLSASRPQDRQFILSSKKLLLSDSGFYLCAWSVRGLAALAGYTFGSGTRLTVV.